Reported below is one T cell receptor (beta chain). Its cognate antigen is unknown. The source of the sample is a study of cytomegalovirus exposure and HLA in healthy donors. The donors were members of the validation cohort comprising roughly 130 subjects, separate from the approximately 630-subject first cohort. The method was immunoSEQ multiplex PCR; TCRdb's version includes in-frame clones alone and lacks a portion of them. The data show about 160,000 clones, with approximately 96% seen just once and under 0.9% held by the top ten. Study observations and caveats: Cytomegalovirus status was reportedly diagnosed by the classifier with high specificity and sensitivity.

The sequence was obtained from a woman aged 18-29 years in good health and CMV-seronegative. Sample: PBMCs.

CDR3: CASSELTRLDQPQHF. As DNA, the CDR3 is TGTGCCAGCAGTGAGCTGACTCGGTTGGATCAGCCCCAGCATTTT. The V and J genes are TRBV6-1 and TRBJ1-5; D gene uncertain. Trimming shortened V by 3 bases and J by 5 bases, and 14 bases separated the two germline ends. Per the germline V gene, CDR1 is MNHNS and CDR2 is SASEGT. The CDR3 consists of 15 residues.